The 5 T cell receptor beta chains below all came from one sample that was sequenced in a study of naive and memory T cell subsets. These TCRs' antigens remain unknown. Both TRBC1 and TRBC2 were covered by a beta constant-region primer of two equimolar oligonucleotides. The ligated cDNA underwent four PCR rounds using SP2 and nested alpha and beta constant-region primers. TCRdb re-analysed the UMI-ligation and nested PCR reads in MiXCR, keeping a single row per CDR3 protein. The sample holds under 150,000 distinct CDR3 sequences; approximately 21% are singletons and the top ten take 0.6% to 0.7%. Study-wide results and limits: Especially in CD8 cells, naive repertoires contained a few larger clonotypes, possibly CD45RA-re-expressing memory cells.

The specimen sequenced was naive CD8+ T cells from blood. The origin of the receptors is a human donor in good health.

This clonotype was observed a few times. This rearrangement joins TRBV20-1 to TRBJ2-7; D gene ambiguous. V lost 5 bases, J lost 5 bases, and 10 bases lay in between. The CDR3 consists of 11 residues. The V gene's germline CDR1 is DFQATT and CDR2 SNEGSKA (reference sequence). The CDR3 loop is CSALYGDEQYF. The CDR3 DNA is TGCAGTGCTCTATATGGGGACGAGCAGTACTTC.

In its sample, this clonotype was seen a few times. This chain joins TRBV29-1 and TRBJ2-7; no firm D call. The CDR3 contains 15 residues. Between the trimmed V and J ends, which lost 4 bases and 2 bases, there was a span of 18 bases. Germline values: CDR1 SQVTM, CDR2 ANQGSEA. The CDR3 DNA reads as TGCAGCGTTGCCGGGCCAAATACTCTTGCCTACGAGCAGTACTTC. Protein sequence: CSVAGPNTLAYEQYF.

This chain links TRBV19 with TRBJ2-2, with D possibly matching TRBD1 (5 bases). Germline V gives CDR1 LNHDA, CDR2 SQIVND (reference sequence). CDR3 size: 15 residues. Trimming left V 4 bases short and J 6 bases short, with 15 bases between. The CDR3 DNA is TGTGCCAGTAGTAAAGGCGACAGCCTCCCCGGGGAGCTGTTTTTT. This encodes CASSKGDSLPGELFF.

This clonotype was observed a few times. The V and J genes are TRBV28 and TRBJ2-1; D is undetermined. The CDR3 length is 14 residues. Per germline, CDR1 MDHEN and CDR2 SYDVKM. The V end was cut by 5 bases, the J end by 4 bases, with 12 bases between. The CDR3 DNA sequence: TGTGCCAGCAGTCCCGCGAGGTTTTACAATGAGCAGTTCTTC. Translated, it gives CASSPARFYNEQFF.

This clonotype was counted a few times. The chain uses TRBV2 and TRBJ1-5; 8 bases match TRBD1. Trimming removed 4 bases from V and 5 bases from J; junction bases left unmatched: 4. CDR1 and CDR2 (germline): SNHLY, FYNNEI. This CDR3 region has 14 residues. This CDR3 is CASSGGQGYQPQHF. The CDR3 bases are TGTGCCAGCAGTGGAGGACAGGGATATCAGCCCCAGCATTTT.